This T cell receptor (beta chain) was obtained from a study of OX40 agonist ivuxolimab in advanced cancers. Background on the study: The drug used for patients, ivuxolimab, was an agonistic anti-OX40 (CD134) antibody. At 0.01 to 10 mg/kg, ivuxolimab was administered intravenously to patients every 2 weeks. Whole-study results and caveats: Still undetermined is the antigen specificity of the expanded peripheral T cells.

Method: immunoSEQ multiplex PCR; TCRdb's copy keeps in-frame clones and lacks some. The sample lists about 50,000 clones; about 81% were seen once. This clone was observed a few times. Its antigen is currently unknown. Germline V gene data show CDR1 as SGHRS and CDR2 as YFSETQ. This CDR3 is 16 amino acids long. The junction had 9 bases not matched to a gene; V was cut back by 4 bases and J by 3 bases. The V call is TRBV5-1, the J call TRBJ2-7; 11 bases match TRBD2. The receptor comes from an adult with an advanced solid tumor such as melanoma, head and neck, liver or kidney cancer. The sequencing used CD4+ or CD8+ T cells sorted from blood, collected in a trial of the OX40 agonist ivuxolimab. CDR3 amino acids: CASSRELLAGVYEQYF. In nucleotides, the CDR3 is TGCGCCAGCAGCCGAGAGCTACTAGCGGGAGTCTACGAGCAGTACTTC.